This T cell receptor (beta chain) was documented in a study of blood T cell repertoires in COVID-19. On the study more broadly: The United States, Italy and Spain provided the acute and convalescent COVID-19 samples. T cells, B-cell-depleted T cells, or PBMCs supplied cDNA or gDNA.

The ends were cut back, 3 bases at V and 7 bases at J, with 7 bases in the middle. CDR1 SNHLY and CDR2 FYNNEI come from the germline V gene. There are 12 residues in the CDR3. Authors' analysis steps: Estimated nucleated cell counts came from reference gene primer amplification. The repertoire was sequenced with immunoSEQ multiplex PCR; TCRdb's copy has only in-frame clones and lacks some. The V and J calls and clone size were taken over from that table, and D and trimming were inferred from the DNA. The sample lists some 35,000 clones, about 80% occurring once. The sequenced sample was peripheral blood. The rearrangement links TRBV2 to TRBJ2-1; D is undetermined. This sequence originates from a man older than 75 with acute or convalescent COVID-19. CDR3: CASSELENEQFF. The CDR3 nucleotides read TGTGCCAGCAGTGAGCTCGAGAATGAGCAGTTCTTC.